The present TCR beta chain was sequenced within a study of T-cell memory formation after mild COVID-19. Findings and limits, study-wide: The study detected some responding clones in pre-infection memory, suggesting cross-reactive memory joined.

The germline V gene encodes CDR1 SGHNT and CDR2 YENEEA. The CDR3 has 15 amino acids. Concerning this clonotype: The antigen remains unidentified. An end of the junction does not agree with germline; a read error may underlie this.

In TCRdb, the 5' RACE reads were re-called with MiXCR into one record per CDR3 protein. The table lists 500,000 to 550,000 distinct CDR3 sequences, roughly 22% of them singletons. The rearrangement uses TRBV11-3 and TRBJ2-7, with a possible D match to TRBD2 (6 bases). Sequencing used PBMCs or a T cell subset sorted from them (not recorded which). This clonotype was sampled from an adult woman who had mild COVID-19 (a few samples of this study predate the infection). Cell type and time point are not known. The CDR3, as DNA: TGTGCCATCAGCTTAGCGGCTATCAGCTCGTCCGAGCAGTACTTC. It encodes CAISLAAISSSEQYF.